This entry lists 23 T cell receptor beta chains sequenced from one sample in a study of blood T cell repertoires in COVID-19. The protocol was immunoSEQ multiplex PCR, while the TCRdb copy is restricted to in-frame clones and leaves out a portion. This table holds about 170,000 clones, around nine tenths found once. Sequencing input: peripheral blood. These receptor sequences come from a man aged 18 to 29 with active or convalescent COVID-19.

This clone occurred a few times. The CDR3 nucleotides read TGTGCCAGTAGTCCCCGAGGGACAATATTTCAGCCCCAGCATTTT. Its protein product is CASSPRGTIFQPQHF. The chain joins TRBV19 to TRBJ1-5; D perhaps matches TRBD1 (6 bases). The V end was cut by 5 bases, the J end by 6 bases, with 17 bases between. Germline V CDR1 and CDR2: LNHDA, SQIVND (reference sequence). This CDR3 has 15 residues.

This chain links TRBV24-1 with TRBJ1-2; D gene unclear. Trimming shortened V by 6 bases and J by 6 bases, and 13 bases separated the two germline ends. Germline CDR1 is KGHDR and CDR2 is SFDVKD. The CDR3 extends over 13 amino acids. DNA of the CDR3: TGTGCCACCAGTCGCTCTTGGGGAGATGGCTACACCTTC. Its translation is CATSRSWGDGYTF.

The chain joins TRBV5-1 to TRBJ1-1; weak D call: TRBD1 (5 bases). Germline V gene sequence: CDR1 SGHRS, CDR2 YFSETQ. V was clipped by 6 bases and J by 3 bases, with 18 bases between them. This CDR3 is 15 amino acids long. The CDR3 DNA reads as TGCGCCAGCACCACCGGAATTTGGGGCGACACTGAAGCTTTCTTT. This encodes CASTTGIWGDTEAFF.

This clone showed up just once. The chain uses TRBV5-5 and TRBJ1-2; maybe TRBD1 (6 bases). The V end was cut by 0 bases, the J end by 4 bases, with 13 bases between. CDR3 length: 15 amino acids. From germline, CDR1 is SGHKS and CDR2 YYEKEE (reference sequence). The CDR3 nucleotides read TGTGCCAGCAGCTTGGATGTTCAGGGGACCTATGGCTACACCTTC. Its translation is CASSLDVQGTYGYTF.

This clone was counted a single time. The gene calls are TRBV7-6 and TRBJ2-7, with TRBD1 matching over 10 bases. With V trimmed by 5 bases and J by 3 bases, 4 bases remained unmatched. This CDR3 is 14 amino acids long. Germline V gives CDR1 SGHVS, CDR2 FNYEAQ. CDR3 protein: CASSQGQGSYEQYF. The CDR3 DNA reads as TGTGCCAGCAGCCAGGGACAGGGGAGCTACGAGCAGTACTTC.

The CDR3 DNA reads TGTGCCAGCACCCGGGTAATTTATGGCTACACCTTC. Translated: CASTRVIYGYTF. The chain has TRBV2 and TRBJ1-2, with D unclear. Germline values: CDR1 SNHLY, CDR2 FYNNEI. V gave up 7 bases and J gave up 5 bases, with 11 bases separating them. The length of the CDR3 is 12 residues.

V usage is TRBV13 and J usage is TRBJ1-2; 10 bases align to TRBD1. This CDR3 region has 16 residues. The V segment lost 5 bases and the J segment 6 bases; nucleotides outside the gene matches: 12. The germline V gene encodes CDR1 PRHDT and CDR2 FYEKMQ (reference sequence). The CDR3 loop is CASSTGLGQGSDGYTF. The CDR3 DNA is TGTGCCAGCAGCACAGGGCTGGGACAGGGGTCGGATGGCTACACCTTC.

V and J are TRBV11-2 and TRBJ2-7; D is uncertain. Per the germline V gene, CDR1 is SGHAT and CDR2 is FQNNGV. The V end was cut by 3 bases, the J end by 2 bases, with 5 bases between. This CDR3 region has 12 residues. The chain's CDR3 is CASSLATYEQYF. Written as DNA, the CDR3 is TGTGCCAGCAGCTTGGCCACCTACGAGCAGTACTTC.

V gene TRBV6-5 combines with J gene TRBJ2-1, with TRBD2 identical over 16 bases. This CDR3 contains 15 residues. V dropped 10 bases and J dropped 7; count of bases not matched to a gene: 7. The V gene's germline CDR1 is MNHEY and CDR2 SVGAGI. CDR3 loop: CATSLGLAGGNEQFF. The CDR3 DNA sequence: TGTGCCACCTCCTTGGGACTAGCGGGGGGGAATGAGCAGTTCTTC.

The J gene is TRBJ1-1, the V gene TRBV9; D uncertain. The CDR3 contains 14 residues. The V and J ends lost 1 base and 1 base respectively, with 8 bases between them. Germline V gives CDR1 SGDLS, CDR2 YYNGEE. This chain's CDR3 is CASSVQAENTEAFF. CDR3 in DNA: TGTGCCAGCAGCGTACAGGCAGAGAACACTGAAGCTTTCTTT.

This chain joins TRBV28 and TRBJ2-7; 10 positions match TRBD1. The CDR3 spans 14 residues. Germline CDR1 reads MDHEN; CDR2 reads SYDVKM. V shed 4 bases and J 5 bases; nucleotides not matched to a gene: 5. The CDR3 DNA reads TGTGCCAGCAGTTCCGGGACAGGGGACAACGAGCAGTACGTC. Its protein is CASSSGTGDNEQYV.

This chain links TRBV7-8 with TRBJ2-5; 7 bases match TRBD2. Trimming took 5 bases from V and 1 from J; bases not matched to a gene: 4. CDR3 size: 14 residues. Germline V gene lookup returns CDR1 SGHVS and CDR2 FQNEAQ. The CDR3 DNA reads as TGTGCCAGCAGCCCCCCGGGGGGCCAAGAGACCCAGTACTTC. Translation: CASSPPGGQETQYF.

This chain connects TRBV2 to TRBJ1-4, with 7 bases fitting TRBD1. V shed 6 bases and J 16 bases; nucleotides not matched to a gene: 11. The germline V gene encodes CDR1 SNHLY and CDR2 FYNNEI. The CDR3 has 12 amino acids. CDR3 sequence reads: CASSDRARHWFF. CDR3 nucleotide sequence: TGTGCCAGCAGCGACAGGGCGAGACATTGGTTTTTT.

J is TRBJ2-7 and V is TRBV5-1; D is perhaps TRBD1 (5 bases). V lost 3 bases and J lost 2, with 12 bases in between. Per germline, CDR1 SGHRS and CDR2 YFSETQ. This CDR3 is built from 14 residues. The CDR3 DNA reads TGCGCCAGCAGCTATACAGGCTTCACCTACGAGCAGTACTTC. This translates into CASSYTGFTYEQYF.

The rearrangement uses TRBV28 and TRBJ2-2; no definite D call. The CDR3 spans 15 residues. V lost 2 bases and J lost 5, with 12 bases in between. The V gene's germline CDR1 is MDHEN and CDR2 SYDVKM. The CDR3 nucleotides read TGTGCCAGCAGTTTAGGCAGGTTGTTTACCGGGGAGCTGTTTTTT. Amino acids: CASSLGRLFTGELFF.

The chain couples TRBV5-5 to TRBJ1-6; D gene uncertain. This CDR3 contains 13 residues. Per germline, CDR1 SGHKS and CDR2 YYEKEE (reference sequence). V lost 1 base and J 7 bases, leaving 6 bases between the germline ends. Written as DNA, the CDR3 is TGTGCCAGCAGCTTGAACGGGAATTCACCCCTCCACTTT. Its protein is CASSLNGNSPLHF.

With regard to this clone: At one end, the junction sequence differs from germline, possibly due to a read error. The chain has TRBV10-2 and TRBJ2-1; D may be TRBD1 (7 bases). The germline gives CDR1 WSHSY, CDR2 SAAADI. The CDR3 consists of 12 residues. CDR3 sequence reads: CASSDGGTAGIF. As DNA, the CDR3 is TGCGCCAGCAGTGACGGAGGGACAGCAGGGATCTTC.

The chain links TRBV3-1 (or the pseudogene TRBV3-2) to TRBJ1-2, with TRBD1 matching over 9 bases. Germline V lookup: CDR1 LGHDT, CDR2 YNNKEL (reference sequence). CDR3 size: 16 residues. The J segment lost 10 bases and the V segment lost 0 bases, leaving 12 bases of the junction unmatched. CDR3 amino acids: CASSQEFISGQGIYTF. Here the CDR3 DNA reads TGTGCCAGCAGCCAAGAGTTCATATCGGGACAGGGTATCTACACCTTC.

The gene calls are TRBV10-3 and TRBJ2-2; D gene uncertain. V was trimmed by 9 bases and J by 3 bases, leaving 8 bases between them. This CDR3 is built from 12 residues. Germline V gene lookup returns CDR1 ENHRY and CDR2 SYGVKD. In DNA, the CDR3 is TGTGCCATTCTAGAGGACACCGGGGAGCTGTTTTTT. Its protein product is CAILEDTGELFF.

This sequence joins TRBV6-5 and TRBJ1-1, with 7 bases identical to TRBD1. CDR1 is MNHEY, CDR2 SVGAGI, per germline. The ends lost 6 bases at V and 11 bases at J; junction bases unmatched: 15. This CDR3 has 14 residues. Here the CDR3 DNA reads TGTGCCAGCAGCCAAGAGCGGACAGGCGTACGGGCTTTCTTT. This gives the protein CASSQERTGVRAFF.

This rearrangement joins TRBV6-2 or TRBV6-3 to TRBJ2-1; 7 bases match TRBD2. Trimming took 5 bases from V and 7 from J; bases not matched to a gene: 8. The CDR3 totals 14 residues. Germline CDR1 reads MNHEY; CDR2 reads SVGEGT. The CDR3 DNA reads as TGTGCCAGCAGTGTCGGACTAGAATCAAATGAGCAGTTCTTC. This codes for CASSVGLESNEQFF.

The chain couples TRBV5-1 to TRBJ1-5; 8 bases map to TRBD1. Germline CDR1 is SGHRS and CDR2 is YFSETQ. Unmatched junction bases numbered 6, after V lost 4 bases and J lost 6 bases. The length of the CDR3 is 14 residues. The CDR3 DNA is TGCGCCAGCAGCGCGACAGGGGACGGTCAGCCCCAGCATTTT. Translating gives CASSATGDGQPQHF.

The chain joins TRBV27 to TRBJ1-1, with a weak D call TRBD1 (6 bases). The CDR3 is 15 amino acids. Trimming removed 0 bases at V and 4 bases at J, with 12 bases between. The germline V gene has CDR1 MNHEY and CDR2 SMNVEV (reference sequence). The CDR3 nucleotides are TGTGCCAGCAGTTTATCCAGGGGAATGGGCACTGAAGCTTTCTTT. Translated, it gives CASSLSRGMGTEAFF.